This T cell receptor beta chain was recovered during a study of Tregs in tolerant kidney transplant recipients. General study findings and limits: Donor-specific Treg expansion exceeded global Treg expansion in tolerant patients, suggesting antigen drive.

As to this clone: Its antigen is not identified. The CDR3 extends 3 residues past the end of the read, so its final part is completed from the germline J gene.

Recipients received nonmyeloablative bone marrow transplants from related graft donors, with transient mixed chimerism. The CDR3 is made up of 16 amino acids. From germline, CDR1 is MDHEN and CDR2 SYDVKM. V dropped 6 bases and J dropped 1 base, with 18 bases sitting between them. The method was immunoSEQ multiplex PCR; TCRdb's version includes in-frame clones alone and lacks a portion of them. The repertoire shows roughly 25,000 clones; the top ten hold under 5%. The chain recombines TRBV28 with TRBJ2-5; possibly TRBD1 for D (6 bases). Sample: CD4+ T cells from blood (PBMCs), taken 6 months after the transplant. This clonotype originated in a human patient who received a combined kidney and bone marrow transplant. Part of the T cells may come from the graft donor. The CDR3 bases that were read are TGTGCCAGCAGGAAGAGGACAGCCACTTTCCAAGAGACC. Protein product: CASRKRTATFQET. The whole CDR3 sequence is CASRKRTATFQETQYF.